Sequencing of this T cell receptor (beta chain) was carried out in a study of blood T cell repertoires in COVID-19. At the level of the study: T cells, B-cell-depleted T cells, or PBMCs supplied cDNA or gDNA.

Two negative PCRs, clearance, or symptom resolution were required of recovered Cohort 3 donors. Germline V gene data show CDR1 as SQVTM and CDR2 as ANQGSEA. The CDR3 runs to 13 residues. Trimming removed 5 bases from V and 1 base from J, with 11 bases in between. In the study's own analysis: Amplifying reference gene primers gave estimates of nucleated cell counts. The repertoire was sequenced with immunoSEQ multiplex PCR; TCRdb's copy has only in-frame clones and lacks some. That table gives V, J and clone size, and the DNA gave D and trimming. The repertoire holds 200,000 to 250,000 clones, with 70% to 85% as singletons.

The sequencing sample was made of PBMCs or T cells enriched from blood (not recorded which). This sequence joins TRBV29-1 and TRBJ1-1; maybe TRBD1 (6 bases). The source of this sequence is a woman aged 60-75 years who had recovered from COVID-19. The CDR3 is CSVSGAQNTEAFF. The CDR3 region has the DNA TGCAGCGTTTCAGGGGCCCAGAACACTGAAGCTTTCTTT.